A single sample is the source of the 17 T cell receptor beta chains below, sequenced in a study of blood T cell repertoires in COVID-19. Sequencing was performed with immunoSEQ multiplex PCR; in TCRdb, only in-frame clones are kept and a portion is missing. This sample has 450,000 or so clones; around 90% occur once, and the top ten carry 0.6%. Sequenced: PBMCs or T cells enriched from blood (not recorded which). All receptors come from a young man who had recovered from COVID-19.

V and J are TRBV3-1 (or the pseudogene TRBV3-2) and TRBJ1-4; maybe TRBD1 (5 bases). Germline CDR1 reads LGHDT; CDR2 reads YNNKEL (reference sequence). This CDR3 is 14 amino acids long. V was trimmed by 6 bases and J by 8 bases, leaving 16 bases between them. As DNA, the CDR3 is TGTGCCAGCAGTGCGTTAGGGGAGGGGGAAAAACTGTTTTTT. It codes for CASSALGEGEKLFF.

The rearrangement links TRBV7-9 to TRBJ1-2; D is perhaps TRBD1 (6 bases). This CDR3 region has 15 residues. Trimming took 6 bases from V and 2 from J, leaving 16 bases between them. CDR1 is SEHNR and CDR2 is FQNEAQ in the germline V gene (reference sequence). CDR3 loop: CASSHLQGLNYGYTF. The CDR3 region has the DNA TGTGCCAGCAGTCATCTACAGGGCCTAAACTATGGCTACACCTTC.

The chain combines TRBV7-3 with TRBJ1-2, with D perhaps matching TRBD1 (6 bases). Germline CDR1 reads SGHTA; CDR2 reads FQGTGA. V was pared by 2 bases and J by 8 bases, with 18 bases between. The CDR3 runs to 15 residues. CDR3 loop: CASSLSPGELEGYTF. CDR3 DNA sequence: TGTGCCAGCAGCTTATCTCCAGGGGAGTTGGAGGGCTACACCTTC.

The CDR3 protein is CASSRRNRDYTGELFF. CDR3 coding DNA: TGTGCCAGCAGCCGTCGGAACCGGGACTATACCGGGGAGCTGTTTTTT. V and J are TRBV11-3 and TRBJ2-2; 7 nucleotides match TRBD2. Germline assignment: CDR1 SGHNT and CDR2 YENEEA. CDR3 size: 16 residues. V gave up 5 bases and J gave up 5 bases; unmatched junction bases: 11.

The chain uses TRBV2 and TRBJ2-1, with D maybe TRBD2 (5 bases). Trimming took 2 bases from V and 15 from J, leaving 14 bases between them. The CDR3 extends over 12 amino acids. Germline CDR1 is SNHLY and CDR2 is FYNNEI. CDR3 DNA: TGTGCCAGCAGTGAATACGGGGTCAGTCCGTTCTTC. Translated: CASSEYGVSPFF.

This chain uses TRBV5-1 with TRBJ1-2, with 8 nucleotides matching TRBD1. CDR3 length: 13 amino acids. Germline lookup yields CDR1 SGHRS and CDR2 YFSETQ. Trimming removed 5 bases from V and 8 bases from J; junction bases left unmatched: 8. DNA of the CDR3: TGCGCCAGCAGTCCGACAGGGGCCCTCGGCTACACCTTC. As protein: CASSPTGALGYTF.

V usage is TRBV27 and J usage is TRBJ1-1; D is possibly TRBD1 (5 bases). The CDR3 sequence is 14 residues long. Trimming took off 3 bases at V and 6 bases at J, with 14 bases between the two ends. Germline loops: CDR1 MNHEY, CDR2 SMNVEV (reference sequence). The CDR3, as DNA: TGTGCCAGCAGTTTCCCAGGGCAGACGGCTGAAGCTTTCTTT. Translating gives CASSFPGQTAEAFF.

The chain joins TRBV4-1 to TRBJ2-1, with TRBD2 matching over 10 bases. In germline, CDR1 is MGHRA, CDR2 YSYEKL. V was pared by 0 bases and J by 8 bases, with 4 bases of the junction left unmatched. This CDR3 has 15 residues. The CDR3 region is CASSQEDTSGDEQFF. The CDR3 DNA is TGCGCCAGCAGCCAAGAAGATACTAGCGGGGATGAGCAGTTCTTC.

The rearrangement joins TRBV10-3 to TRBJ2-1; weak D call: TRBD2 (6 bases). CDR1 and CDR2 from the germline V gene are ENHRY and SYGVKD. This CDR3 has 16 residues. With 6 bases removed from V and 0 bases from J, the gap between germline ends came to 15 bases. CDR3 residues: CAISSSEGVSYNEQFF. The DNA of the CDR3 is TGTGCCATCAGCTCTTCGGAGGGAGTCTCCTACAATGAGCAGTTCTTC.

J is TRBJ2-1 and V is TRBV7-3; D may be TRBD2 (6 bases). The germline CDR1 and CDR2 sequences are SGHTA and FQGTGA. Deletions cut 2 bases from V and 0 bases from J, with 14 bases between. The CDR3 runs 17 residues. For the CDR3, the DNA is TGTGCCAGCAGCTTAGAAGGCGGGATGAGCTCCTACAATGAGCAGTTCTTC. Translating gives CASSLEGGMSSYNEQFF.

The rearrangement links TRBV18 to TRBJ2-3, with TRBD2 matching 9 bases. Losses at the gene ends were 2 bases for V and 4 bases for J; bases not matched to a gene: 4. CDR1 is KGHSH, CDR2 LQKENI, per germline. This CDR3 contains 15 residues. The CDR3 is CASSPGGGGSDTQYF. CDR3 DNA sequence: TGTGCCAGCTCACCAGGCGGGGGGGGATCAGATACGCAGTATTTT.

V gene TRBV11-3 combines with J gene TRBJ2-7; 7 bases match TRBD1. From germline, CDR1 is SGHNT and CDR2 YENEEA. This CDR3 has 15 amino acids. V lost 3 bases and J lost 0; bases outside the gene matches: 5. The CDR3 sequence: CASSFLGDSSYEQYF. CDR3 DNA sequence: TGTGCCAGCAGCTTTTTGGGGGACAGCTCCTACGAGCAGTACTTC.

CDR3 amino acids: CASSLGGRMTEAFF. The DNA of the CDR3 is TGTGCCAGCAGTTTGGGGGGAAGGATGACTGAAGCTTTCTTT. This sequence joins TRBV27 and TRBJ1-1; tentative D call: TRBD1 (5 bases). The CDR3 is made up of 14 amino acids. Germline CDR1 and CDR2: MNHEY and SMNVEV (reference sequence). Trimming shortened V by 3 bases and J by 5 bases, and 13 bases separated the two germline ends.

V is TRBV5-1 and J is TRBJ1-1, with D perhaps matching TRBD1 (6 bases). V was shortened by 4 bases and J by 3 bases, with 16 bases between the two germline ends. The CDR3 runs to 15 residues. Germline V gene data show CDR1 as SGHRS and CDR2 as YFSETQ. CDR3 bases: TGCGCCAGCAGCCCATTCAGGGGAGGGGACACTGAAGCTTTCTTT. Amino acids: CASSPFRGGDTEAFF.

The rearrangement uses TRBV13 and TRBJ2-3; D may be TRBD2 (6 bases). Germline V gives CDR1 PRHDT, CDR2 FYEKMQ (reference sequence). This CDR3 has 16 amino acids. V was cut by 1 base and J by 2 bases, with 13 bases left in between. The CDR3 DNA sequence: TGTGCCAGCAGCTTAGCAACCACGGGGGACACAGATACGCAGTATTTT. It specifies CASSLATTGDTDTQYF.

The chain combines TRBV7-8 with TRBJ1-5; D gene ambiguous. Germline CDR1 and CDR2: SGHVS and FQNEAQ. Trimming pared 4 bases from V and 0 bases from J, leaving 7 bases between. CDR3 length: 14 amino acids. CDR3 protein: CASSSGSSNQPQHF. The CDR3 coding sequence is TGTGCCAGCAGCTCTGGGAGTAGCAATCAGCCCCAGCATTTT.

The chain links TRBV9 to TRBJ1-2, with TRBD1 matching 7 bases. The CDR3 runs to 16 residues. Trimming removed 3 bases from V and 3 bases from J; junction bases left unmatched: 11. Germline assignment: CDR1 SGDLS and CDR2 YYNGEE. CDR3 sequence (DNA): TGTGCCAGCAGCGGATTGCGACAGGGAATGGACTATGGCTACACCTTC. Translated, it gives CASSGLRQGMDYGYTF.